A selection of T cell receptor beta chains follows, all from one sample in a study of regulatory T cells in long-lasting Graves disease. TCRdb ran MiXCR on the multiplex PCR reads and lists one entry per CDR3 protein. The sample contains fewer than 650,000 distinct CDR3 sequences, roughly 15% of which appear only once. In addition, the sample was reused for a study of T cells in Graves' hyperthyroidism and ophthalmopathy.

Here the sequenced sample was peripheral blood mononuclear cells (PBMCs), taken at new diagnosis, from a patient treated with antithyroid drugs. The receptors were sampled from a woman in her twenties or thirties with Graves disease. Both conserved end residues are part of each CDR3.

V gene: TRBV18; CDR3 protein: CASSPPGPQETQYF
V gene: TRBV10-3; CDR3 protein: CAISPSAGGTQYF
V gene: TRBV19; CDR3 protein: CASSILQRGRDEQFF
V gene: TRBV28; CDR3 protein: CASKPGQGGQPQHF
V gene: TRBV2; CDR3 protein: CASSTPTGLSEAFF
V gene: TRBV4-2; CDR3 protein: CASTRAGDYNEQFF
V gene: TRBV27; CDR3 protein: CASSYGLAPDTQYF
V gene: TRBV11-2; CDR3 protein: CASSLNSWSGNEQFF
V gene: TRBV19; CDR3 protein: CASSIARLTNTGELFF
V gene: TRBV5-8; CDR3 protein: CASSYREGNIQYF
V gene: TRBV29-1; CDR3 protein: CSVELVAGETDTQYF
V gene: TRBV5-1; CDR3 protein: CASSFQNTDTQYF
V gene: TRBV5-1; CDR3 protein: CASSSSYNQPQHF
V gene: TRBV5-1; CDR3 protein: CASRAGETYEQYF
V gene: TRBV2; CDR3 protein: CASSEDAGDYPLKKNYGYTF
V gene: TRBV5-1; CDR3 protein: CASSATSQETQYF
V gene: TRBV2; CDR3 protein: CALAGLAGRQYF
V gene: TRBV6-1; CDR3 protein: CASSGSQETQYF
V gene: TRBV30; CDR3 protein: CAWGAGADQPQHF
V gene: TRBV20-1; CDR3 protein: CSARLVNEKLFF
V gene: TRBV5-4; CDR3 protein: CASSDRDRLYEQYF
V gene: TRBV12-3/TRBV12-4; CDR3 protein: CASSSLFQPQHF
V gene: TRBV11-3; CDR3 protein: CASSQTGGFTDTQYF
V gene: TRBV4-1; CDR3 protein: CASSQGRGIFGREQFF
V gene: TRBV7-9; CDR3 protein: CASSPTVSSGNTIYF
V gene: TRBV10-3; CDR3 protein: CAIGGVSREQYF
V gene: TRBV3-1; CDR3 protein: CASSPDRGEQFF
V gene: TRBV28; CDR3 protein: CASSPQGAENTGELFF
V gene: TRBV20-1; CDR3 protein: CSAGAADRGYEQYF
V gene: TRBV5-6; CDR3 protein: CASSLGTGTGYGYTF
V gene: TRBV3-1; CDR3 protein: CASSQTSSGYTF
V gene: TRBV5-5; CDR3 protein: CASSLGPNSYEQYF
V gene: TRBV19; CDR3 protein: CASSISRQDSGNTIYF
V gene: TRBV20-1; CDR3 protein: CSARGLAGLNEQFF
V gene: TRBV30; CDR3 protein: CAWSVPIYGVGEKLFF
V gene: TRBV11-1; CDR3 protein: CASSLRSGRGVTYEQYF
V gene: TRBV28; CDR3 protein: CASSFGVGKKLNSYNEQFF
V gene: TRBV29-1; CDR3 protein: CSVSNYYEQYF
V gene: TRBV30; CDR3 protein: CAWVGQGETQYF
V gene: TRBV7-9; CDR3 protein: CASSRGQGGNSYEQYF
V gene: TRBV7-2; CDR3 protein: CASSPQRENYEQYF
V gene: TRBV20-1; CDR3 protein: CSAPVATSGRLNEQFF
V gene: TRBV20-1; CDR3 protein: CSARPRRRTGGPSTEAFF
V gene: TRBV12-3/TRBV12-4; CDR3 protein: CASILQGSTEAFF
V gene: TRBV2; CDR3 protein: CARAGQGTPGANVLTF
V gene: TRBV30; CDR3 protein: CAWSRETQYF
V gene: TRBV7-3; CDR3 protein: CASSLTGTGADTQYF
V gene: TRBV6-1; CDR3 protein: CATRQGGNNQPQHF
V gene: TRBV4-1; CDR3 protein: CASSQDGTGGETQYF
V gene: TRBV18; CDR3 protein: CASSQMDGELFF
V gene: TRBV28; CDR3 protein: CASSHRWRELERFYEQYF
V gene: TRBV2; CDR3 protein: CASSDRGYGTDTQYF
V gene: TRBV6-1; CDR3 protein: CASSDLNTPQPQHF